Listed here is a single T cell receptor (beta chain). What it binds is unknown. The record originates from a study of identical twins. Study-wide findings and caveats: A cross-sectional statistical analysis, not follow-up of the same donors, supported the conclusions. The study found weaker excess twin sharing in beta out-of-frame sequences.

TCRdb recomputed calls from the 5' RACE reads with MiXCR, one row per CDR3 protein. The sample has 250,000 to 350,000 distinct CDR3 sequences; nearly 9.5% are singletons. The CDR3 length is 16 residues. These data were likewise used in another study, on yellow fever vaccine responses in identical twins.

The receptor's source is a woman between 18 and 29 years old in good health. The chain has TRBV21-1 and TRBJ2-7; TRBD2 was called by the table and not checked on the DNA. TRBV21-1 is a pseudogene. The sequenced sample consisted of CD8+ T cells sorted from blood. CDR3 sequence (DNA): TGTGCCAGCAGCAAAGTACTAGCGGGAGTTTCCTACGAGCAGTACTTC. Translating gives CASSKVLAGVSYEQYF.